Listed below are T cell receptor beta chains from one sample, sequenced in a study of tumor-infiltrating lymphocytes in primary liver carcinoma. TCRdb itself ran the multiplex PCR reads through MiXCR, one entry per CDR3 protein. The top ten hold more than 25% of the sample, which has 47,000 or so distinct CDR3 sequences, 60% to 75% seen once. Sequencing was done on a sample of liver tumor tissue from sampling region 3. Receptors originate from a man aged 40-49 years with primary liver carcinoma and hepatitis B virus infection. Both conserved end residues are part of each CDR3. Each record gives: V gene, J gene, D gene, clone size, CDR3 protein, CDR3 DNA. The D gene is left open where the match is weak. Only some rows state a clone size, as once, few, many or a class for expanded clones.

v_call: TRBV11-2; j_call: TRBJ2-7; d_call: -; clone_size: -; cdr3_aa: CVSNSDFGTPSSYEQYF; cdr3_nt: TGTGTCAGCAACTCAGACTTCGGGACACCCAGCTCCTACGAGCAGTACTTC
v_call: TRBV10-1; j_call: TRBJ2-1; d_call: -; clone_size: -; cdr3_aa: CASSGKPGSYNEQFF; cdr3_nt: TGCGCCAGCAGTGGGAAGCCAGGTTCCTACAATGAGCAGTTCTTC
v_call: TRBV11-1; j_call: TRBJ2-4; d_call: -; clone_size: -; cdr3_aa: CPSSQTLAKNIQYF; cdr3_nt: TGTCCTAGCAGTCAGACTCTAGCCAAAAACATTCAGTACTTC
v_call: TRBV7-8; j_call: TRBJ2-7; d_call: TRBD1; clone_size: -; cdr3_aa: CANRGDTSCEQYF; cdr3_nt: TGTGCTAACAGGGGGGATACATCCTGCGAGCAGTACTTC
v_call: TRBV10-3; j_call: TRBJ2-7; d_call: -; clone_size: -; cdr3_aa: CAICGTVRESIEQYF; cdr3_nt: TGTGCCATCTGTGGGACTGTCCGGGAGAGTATCGAGCAGTACTTC
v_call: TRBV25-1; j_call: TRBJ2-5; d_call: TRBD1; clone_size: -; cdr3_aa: CASNEFVTGRGETQHF; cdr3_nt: TGTGCCAGCAATGAATTCGTGACAGGGAGAGGAGAGACCCAGCACTTC
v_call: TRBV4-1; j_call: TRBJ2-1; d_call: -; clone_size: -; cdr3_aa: CTSSQSETNGDNEQFF; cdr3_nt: TGCACCAGTAGCCAATCCGAGACTAACGGTGATAATGAGCAGTTCTTC
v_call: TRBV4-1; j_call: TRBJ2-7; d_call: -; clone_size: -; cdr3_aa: CASSQERGRRYELYF; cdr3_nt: TGCGCCAGCAGCCAAGAACGGGGCAGGCGCTACGAGCTGTACTTC
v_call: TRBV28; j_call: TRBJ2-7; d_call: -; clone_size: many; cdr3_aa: CASIPRGYGAGEQYF; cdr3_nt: TGTGCCAGCATTCCGCGAGGCTACGGAGCCGGCGAGCAGTACTTC
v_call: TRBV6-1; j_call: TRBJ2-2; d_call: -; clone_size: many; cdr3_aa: CASSTYRGRDTGELFF; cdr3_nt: TGTGCCAGCAGTACCTACAGGGGGAGGGACACCGGGGAGCTGTTTTTT
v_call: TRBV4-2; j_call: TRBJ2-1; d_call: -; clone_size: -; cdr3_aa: CASSHAREYEQFF; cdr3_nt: TGTGCCAGCAGCCATGCGCGAGAATATGAGCAGTTCTTC
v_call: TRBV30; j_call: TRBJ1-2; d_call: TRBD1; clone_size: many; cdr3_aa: CAWSMDRVGGYTF; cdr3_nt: TGTGCCTGGAGCATGGACAGGGTGGGTGGCTACACCTTC
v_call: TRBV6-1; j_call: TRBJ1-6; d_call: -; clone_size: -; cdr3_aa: CASTEATAASSPLHF; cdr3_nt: TGTGCCAGCACCGAAGCGACCGCGGCTAGTTCACCTCTCCACTTT
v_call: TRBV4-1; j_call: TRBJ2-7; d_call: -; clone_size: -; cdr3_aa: CARSRTVAYEQYF; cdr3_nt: TGCGCCAGAAGCCGGACAGTGGCCTACGAGCAGTACTTC
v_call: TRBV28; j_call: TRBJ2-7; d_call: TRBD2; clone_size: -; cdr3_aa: CASLTGTSGMYEQYF; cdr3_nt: TGTGCCAGCCTCACCGGGACTAGTGGGATGTACGAGCAGTACTTC
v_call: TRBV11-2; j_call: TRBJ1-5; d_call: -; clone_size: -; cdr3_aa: CGSSLGPPGTNQPQHF; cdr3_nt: TGTGGTAGTAGCTTAGGCCCTCCCGGGACAAATCAGCCCCAGCATTTT
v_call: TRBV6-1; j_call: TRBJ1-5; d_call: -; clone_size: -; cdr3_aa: CASSEAVRGIQPDHF; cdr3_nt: TGTGCCAGCAGTGAAGCCGTAAGAGGGATTCAGCCCGATCATTTT
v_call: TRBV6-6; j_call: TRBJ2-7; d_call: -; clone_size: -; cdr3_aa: CASSYSTPRESNEQYF; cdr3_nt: TGTGCCAGCAGTTACAGCACGCCTAGAGAGAGCAACGAGCAGTACTTC
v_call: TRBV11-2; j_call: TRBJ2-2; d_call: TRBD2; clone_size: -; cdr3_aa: CVSSLAGAYTGELFF; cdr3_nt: TGTGTCAGCAGTTTAGCGGGAGCCTACACCGGGGAACTGTTTTTT
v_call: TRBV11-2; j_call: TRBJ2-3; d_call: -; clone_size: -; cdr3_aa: CAGGTREPADTQYF; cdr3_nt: TGTGCAGGAGGGACTCGGGAGCCCGCAGATACGCAGTATTTT
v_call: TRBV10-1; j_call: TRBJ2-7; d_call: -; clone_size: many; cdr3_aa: CASHEVRGGGDYEQYF; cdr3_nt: TGCGCCTCGCATGAAGTCAGGGGCGGAGGGGACTACGAGCAGTACTTC
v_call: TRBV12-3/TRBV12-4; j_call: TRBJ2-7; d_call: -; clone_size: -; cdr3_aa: CASTEPGLAFYEQCF; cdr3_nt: TGTGCAAGCACCGAACCGGGACTGGCTTTTTACGAGCAGTGCTTC
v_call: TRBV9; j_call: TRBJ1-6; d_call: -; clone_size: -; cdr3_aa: CASSQTIDNSPLHF; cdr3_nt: TGTGCCAGCAGCCAAACAATTGACAACTCACCCCTCCACTTT
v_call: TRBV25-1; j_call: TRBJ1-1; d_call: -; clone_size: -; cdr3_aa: CASCELGRMTEAFF; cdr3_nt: TGTGCCAGCTGTGAACTGGGGAGAATGACTGAAGCTTTCTTT
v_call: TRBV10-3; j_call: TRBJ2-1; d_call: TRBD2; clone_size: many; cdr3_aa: CASNSGTSGSGQFF; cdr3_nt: TGTGCCTCCAATTCCGGGACTAGCGGTTCAGGGCAGTTCTTC
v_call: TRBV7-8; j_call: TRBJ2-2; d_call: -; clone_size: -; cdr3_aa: CTSSLTPNTGELFF; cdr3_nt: TGTACCAGCAGCCTAACTCCAAACACCGGGGAGCTGTTTTTT
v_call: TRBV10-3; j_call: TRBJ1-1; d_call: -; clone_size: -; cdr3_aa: CAISDAGGGPTDDPGAFF; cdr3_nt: TGTGCCATCAGTGACGCCGGGGGAGGGCCCACTGATGACCCTGGAGCTTTCTTT